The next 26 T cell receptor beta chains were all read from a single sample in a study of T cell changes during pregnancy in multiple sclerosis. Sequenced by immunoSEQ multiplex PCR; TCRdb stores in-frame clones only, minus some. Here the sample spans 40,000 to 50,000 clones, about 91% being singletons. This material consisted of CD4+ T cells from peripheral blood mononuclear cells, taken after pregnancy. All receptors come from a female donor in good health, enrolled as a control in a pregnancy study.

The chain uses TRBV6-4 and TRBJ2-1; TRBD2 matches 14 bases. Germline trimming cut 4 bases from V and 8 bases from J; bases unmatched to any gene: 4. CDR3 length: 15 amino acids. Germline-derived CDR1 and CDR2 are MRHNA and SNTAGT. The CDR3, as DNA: TGTGCCAGCAGTGCCGGGACTAGCGGGAGCGATGAGCAGTTCTTC. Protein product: CASSAGTSGSDEQFF.

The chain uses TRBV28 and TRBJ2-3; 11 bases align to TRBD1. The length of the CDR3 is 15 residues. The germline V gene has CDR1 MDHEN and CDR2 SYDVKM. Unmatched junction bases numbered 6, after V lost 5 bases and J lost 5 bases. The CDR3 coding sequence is TGTGCCAGCAGTGCCGGGACAGGGGGGAGAGATACGCAGTATTTT. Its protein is CASSAGTGGRDTQYF.

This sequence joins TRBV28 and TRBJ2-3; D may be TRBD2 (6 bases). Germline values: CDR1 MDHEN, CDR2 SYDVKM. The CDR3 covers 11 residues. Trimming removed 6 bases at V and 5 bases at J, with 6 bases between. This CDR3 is CASRGGDTQYF. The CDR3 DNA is TGTGCCAGCAGGGGGGGAGATACGCAGTATTTT.

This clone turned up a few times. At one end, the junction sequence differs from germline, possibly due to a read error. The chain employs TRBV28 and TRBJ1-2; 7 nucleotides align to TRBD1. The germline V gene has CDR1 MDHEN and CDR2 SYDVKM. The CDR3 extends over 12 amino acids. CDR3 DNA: TGTGCAAGCACCGGGGACAGAGAGAGCTACACCTTC. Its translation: CASTGDRESYTF.

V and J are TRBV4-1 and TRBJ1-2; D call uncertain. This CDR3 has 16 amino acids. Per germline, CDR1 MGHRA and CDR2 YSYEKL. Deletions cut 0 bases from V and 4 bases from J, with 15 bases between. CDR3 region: CASSQDQQKTIYGYTF. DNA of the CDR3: TGCGCCAGCAGCCAAGATCAACAGAAGACGATCTATGGCTACACCTTC.

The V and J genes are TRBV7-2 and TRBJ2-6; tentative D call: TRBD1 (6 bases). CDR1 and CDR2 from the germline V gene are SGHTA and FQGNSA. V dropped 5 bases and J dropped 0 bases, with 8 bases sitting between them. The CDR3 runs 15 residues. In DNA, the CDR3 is TGTGCCAGCAGCACGGACAGCTCTGGGGCCAACGTCCTGACTTTC. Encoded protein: CASSTDSSGANVLTF.

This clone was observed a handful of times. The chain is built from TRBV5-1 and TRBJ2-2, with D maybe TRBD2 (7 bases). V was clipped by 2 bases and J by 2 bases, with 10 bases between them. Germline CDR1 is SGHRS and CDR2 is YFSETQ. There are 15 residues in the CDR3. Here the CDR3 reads CASSLAGHNTGELFF. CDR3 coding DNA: TGCGCCAGCAGCTTAGCGGGACACAACACCGGGGAGCTGTTTTTT.

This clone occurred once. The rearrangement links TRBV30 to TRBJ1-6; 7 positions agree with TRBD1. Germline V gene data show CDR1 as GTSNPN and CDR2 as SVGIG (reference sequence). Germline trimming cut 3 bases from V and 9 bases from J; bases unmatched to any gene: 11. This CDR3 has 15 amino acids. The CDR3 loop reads CAWRVTGAGRSPLHF. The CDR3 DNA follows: TGTGCCTGGAGGGTTACAGGGGCAGGGCGTTCACCCCTCCACTTT.

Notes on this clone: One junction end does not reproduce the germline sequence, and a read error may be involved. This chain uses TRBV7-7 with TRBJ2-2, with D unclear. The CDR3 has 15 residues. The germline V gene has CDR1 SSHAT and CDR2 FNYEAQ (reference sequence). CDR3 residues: CASSPRPGNTGELFF. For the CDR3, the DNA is TGTGCTAGCAGCCCCCGGCCAGGAAACACCGGGGAGCTGTTTTTT. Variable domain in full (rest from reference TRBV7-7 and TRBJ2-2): GAGVSQSPRYKVTKRGQDVTLRCDPISSHATLYWYQQALGQGPEFLTYFNYEAQPDKSGLPSDRFSAERPEGSISTLTIQRTEQRDSAMYRCASSPRPGNTGELFFGEGSRLTVL.

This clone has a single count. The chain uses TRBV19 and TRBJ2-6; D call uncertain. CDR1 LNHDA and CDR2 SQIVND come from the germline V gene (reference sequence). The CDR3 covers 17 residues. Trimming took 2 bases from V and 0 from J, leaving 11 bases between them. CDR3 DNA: TGTGCCAGTAGTATAACTACTGGAGTCTCTGGGGCCAACGTCCTGACTTTC. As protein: CASSITTGVSGANVLTF.

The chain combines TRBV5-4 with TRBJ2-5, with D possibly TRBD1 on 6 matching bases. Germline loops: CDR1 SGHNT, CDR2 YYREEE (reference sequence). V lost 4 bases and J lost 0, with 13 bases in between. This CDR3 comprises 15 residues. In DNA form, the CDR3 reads TGTGCCAGCAGCCCCGGACAGCGGTACCAAGAGACCCAGTACTTC. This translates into CASSPGQRYQETQYF.

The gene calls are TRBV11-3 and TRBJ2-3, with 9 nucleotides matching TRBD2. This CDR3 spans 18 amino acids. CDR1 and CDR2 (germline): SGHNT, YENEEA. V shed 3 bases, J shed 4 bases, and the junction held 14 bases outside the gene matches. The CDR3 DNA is TGTGCCAGCAGCTTGCAGGGGTCGCCTAGCGGGGACCCAGATACGCAGTATTTT. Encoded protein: CASSLQGSPSGDPDTQYF.

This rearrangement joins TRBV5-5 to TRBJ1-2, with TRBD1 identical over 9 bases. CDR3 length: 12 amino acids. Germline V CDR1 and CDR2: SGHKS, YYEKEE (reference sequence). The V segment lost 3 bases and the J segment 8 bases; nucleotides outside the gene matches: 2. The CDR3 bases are TGTGCCAGCAGCTCGGGACAGGGAGGCTACACCTTC. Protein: CASSSGQGGYTF. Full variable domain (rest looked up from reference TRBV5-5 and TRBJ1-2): DAGVTQSPTHLIKTRGQQVTLRCSPISGHKSVSWYQQVLGQGPQFIFQYYEKEERGRGNFPDRFSARQFPNYSSELNVNALLLGDSALYLCASSSGQGGYTFGSGTRLTVV.

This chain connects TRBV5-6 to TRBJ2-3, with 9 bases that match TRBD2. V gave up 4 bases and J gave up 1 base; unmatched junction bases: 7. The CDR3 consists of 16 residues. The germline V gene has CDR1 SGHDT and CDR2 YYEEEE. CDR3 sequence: CASSPGTSSGTDTQYF. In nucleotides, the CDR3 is TGTGCCAGCAGCCCGGGGACTAGCAGCGGCACAGATACGCAGTATTTT.

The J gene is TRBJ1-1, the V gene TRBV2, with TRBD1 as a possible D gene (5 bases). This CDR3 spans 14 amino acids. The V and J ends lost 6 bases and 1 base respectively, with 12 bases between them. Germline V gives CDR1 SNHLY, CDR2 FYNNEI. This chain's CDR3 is CASRARQGNTEAFF. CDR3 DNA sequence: TGTGCCAGCAGGGCTAGGCAGGGGAACACTGAAGCTTTCTTT.

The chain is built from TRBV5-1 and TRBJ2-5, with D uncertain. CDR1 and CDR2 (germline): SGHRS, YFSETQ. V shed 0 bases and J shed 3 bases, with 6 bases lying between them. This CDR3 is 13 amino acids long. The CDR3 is CASSLEAEETQYF. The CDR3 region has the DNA TGCGCCAGCAGCTTGGAGGCGGAAGAGACCCAGTACTTC.

For the CDR3, the DNA is TGTGCCAGCAGGCAATCTGAGCGGCCCACAGATACGCAGTATTTT. Its protein is CASRQSERPTDTQYF. The chain joins TRBV5-4 to TRBJ2-3; possible D gene TRBD2, 5 bases. CDR3 length: 15 amino acids. CDR1 and CDR2 from the germline V gene are SGHNT and YYREEE (reference sequence). With 5 bases removed from V and 2 bases from J, the gap between germline ends came to 15 bases.

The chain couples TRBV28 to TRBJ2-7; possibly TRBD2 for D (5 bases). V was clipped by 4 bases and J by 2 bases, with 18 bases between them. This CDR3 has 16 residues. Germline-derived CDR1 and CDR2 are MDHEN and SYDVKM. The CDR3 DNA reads TGTGCCAGCAGTTACTCAGGAGCCGGGATGCCCTACGAGCAGTACTTC. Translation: CASSYSGAGMPYEQYF.

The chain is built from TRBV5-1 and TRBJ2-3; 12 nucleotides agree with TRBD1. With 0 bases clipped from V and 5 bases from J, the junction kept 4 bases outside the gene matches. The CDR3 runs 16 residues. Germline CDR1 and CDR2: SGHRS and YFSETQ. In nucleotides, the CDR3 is TGCGCCAGCAGCTTGGACGGGACAGGGGGCAGAGATACGCAGTATTTT. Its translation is CASSLDGTGGRDTQYF.

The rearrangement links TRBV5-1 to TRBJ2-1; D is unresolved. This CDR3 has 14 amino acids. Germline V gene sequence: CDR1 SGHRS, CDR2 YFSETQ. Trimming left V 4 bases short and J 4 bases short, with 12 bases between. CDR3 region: CASSPLEVYNEQFF. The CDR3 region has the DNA TGCGCCAGCAGCCCTCTAGAAGTTTACAATGAGCAGTTCTTC.

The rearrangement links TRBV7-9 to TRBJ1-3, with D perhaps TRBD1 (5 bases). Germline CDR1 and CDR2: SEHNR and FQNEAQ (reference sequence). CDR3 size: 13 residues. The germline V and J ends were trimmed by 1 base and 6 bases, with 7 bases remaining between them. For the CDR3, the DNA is TGTGCCAGCAGCTTAGAGGGGATAAACACCATATATTTT. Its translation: CASSLEGINTIYF.

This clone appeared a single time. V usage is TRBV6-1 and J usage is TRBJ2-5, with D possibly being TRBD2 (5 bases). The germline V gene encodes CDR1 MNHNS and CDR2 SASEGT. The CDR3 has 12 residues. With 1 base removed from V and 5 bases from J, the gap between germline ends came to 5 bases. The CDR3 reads CASSEGGETQYF. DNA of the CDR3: TGTGCCAGCAGTGAAGGAGGGGAGACCCAGTACTTC.

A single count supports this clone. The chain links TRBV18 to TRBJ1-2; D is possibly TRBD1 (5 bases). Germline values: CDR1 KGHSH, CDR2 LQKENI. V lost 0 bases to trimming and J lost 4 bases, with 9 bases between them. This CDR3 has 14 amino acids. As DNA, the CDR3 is TGTGCCAGCTCACCACCGGGAGGGGCCTATGGCTACACCTTC. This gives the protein CASSPPGGAYGYTF.

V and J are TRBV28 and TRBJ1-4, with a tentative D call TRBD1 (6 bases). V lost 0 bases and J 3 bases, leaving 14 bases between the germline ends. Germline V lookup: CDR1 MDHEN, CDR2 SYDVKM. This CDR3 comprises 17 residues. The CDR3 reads CASSLWGRPGANEKLFF. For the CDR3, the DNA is TGTGCCAGCAGTTTATGGGGTCGACCAGGGGCTAATGAAAAACTGTTTTTT.

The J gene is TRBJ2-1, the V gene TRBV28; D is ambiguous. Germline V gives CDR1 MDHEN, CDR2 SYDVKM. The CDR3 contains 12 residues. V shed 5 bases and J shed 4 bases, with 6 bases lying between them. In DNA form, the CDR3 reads TGTGCCAGCAGTCCAACATACAATGAGCAGTTCTTC. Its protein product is CASSPTYNEQFF.

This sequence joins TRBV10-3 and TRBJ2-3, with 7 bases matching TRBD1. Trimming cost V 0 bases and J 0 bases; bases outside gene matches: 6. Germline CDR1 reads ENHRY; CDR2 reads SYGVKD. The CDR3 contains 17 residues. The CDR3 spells CAISESRQGISTDTQYF. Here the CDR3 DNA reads TGTGCCATCAGTGAGTCGAGACAGGGAATCAGCACAGATACGCAGTATTTT.